The T cell receptor (beta chain) under discussion was sequenced for a study of CD8 T cells in Susac syndrome (dated by TCRdb to about 2019). General notes on the study: Repertoire sequencing was used to test whether CD8+ T cell activation and differentiation in Susac syndrome was antigen driven.

About this clonotype: Its antigen remains unidentified. No much larger clone exists at a distance of one base, and base qualities are not known.

RNA was extracted using the RNeasy kit, and about 0.45 to 1 ug of the RNA was reverse transcribed with random hexamers. TCR beta CDR3 regions were amplified with the immunoSEQ multiplex PCR assay covering 54 Vbeta and 13 Jbeta segments. PCR amplification bias was corrected by using a synthetic template baseline for primer optimization and computational correction. Turning to the authors' computational methods: Only productive sequences were kept, with reads annotated to V, D and J genes according to IMGT and analyzed in immunoSEQ Analyzer. Clonality was calculated as one minus the Shannon entropy normalized by log2 of the number of productive unique sequences. Public and private clones were assessed among the 100 most prevalent clones of each patient and control. Susac-specific clones were defined as absent from healthy and MS cohorts, around 980 published viral clones and other ImmuneACCESS disease sequences. The public reads were run again by TCRdb, first through fastp at Q25 and then through MiXCR, and only productive beta chains were kept. Rows matching on CDR3 protein sequence are summarized as one entry with the most common DNA and genes. These V and J calls are TCRdb output, not the study's own analysis. The sample contains 110,000 or so distinct CDR3 sequences, roughly 94% of them found a single time. Jointly, the top ten make up just over 0.095% of the sample.

High-throughput TCR beta sequencing profiled peripheral blood CD8+ and CD4+ T cells from healthy donors, Susac syndrome patients and multiple sclerosis patients. The healthy donors served as controls matched for age and sex. Bulk CD8+ and CD4+ T cells were purified by magnetic negative isolation, whereas CD8+ TEMRA cells were enriched by FACS. Blood was drawn into EDTA tubes, processed within 24 hours, and PBMCs were isolated by density gradient centrifugation. PBMCs intended for TCR sequencing were cryopreserved in liquid nitrogen and were subsequently thawed in a 37 degrees C water bath. The sorted or isolated CD4+, CD8+ and CD8+ TEMRA cells had a purity of 90% or higher. Cut back by 5 bases and 4 bases, the V and J ends lie 14 bases apart. Its CDR3 holds 15 amino acids, cysteine through phenylalanine. Of all the DNA, just the CDR3 is kept, 45 bases in frame from base 1. CDR1 and CDR2 were assigned from the germline V gene (reference sequence) as SEHNR and FQNEAQ.

What the research found in general, with its limitations: The number of individuals in the TCR sequencing and HLA analysis was acknowledged as relatively small.

This TCR was sampled from a human donor in good health. Sequenced: CD4+ T cells from PBMCs. The chain was built from TRBV7-9 and TRBJ1-4, with no confidently assigned D gene. The CDR3 protein: CASSANAGSNEKLFF. The DNA sequence is TGTGCCAGCAGCGCTAATGCGGGGAGTAATGAAAAACTGTTTTTT.